One T cell receptor beta chain is described in this entry. This clone was seen only once. This clone's antigen is unknown. No base quality information exists; no much larger clone differs at one position. TCR CDR3 regions were amplified from genomic DNA by multiplex PCR using the deep immunoSEQ assay. Extracted genomic DNA from each cell subset was spread evenly across all wells of several immunoSEQ 96-well plates, with each plate serving as a replicate. Each replicate PCR for sorted subsets received 200 ng genomic DNA, equal to about 30,000 T cell genomes. Purified libraries were quantified with a Qubit 3.0 fluorometer, sized on a Bioanalyzer 2100, and re-quantified with the KAPA Library Quantification kit. Each immunoSEQ 96-well plate was sequenced on its own single-read 150-cycle Illumina NextSeq 550 flow cell. In the source study's methods: Because only junctional sequences without quality scores were contained in the immunoSEQ output, filtering matching that applied to full-length reads could not be performed. Sequences were annotated with PyIR, a Python wrapper for IgBLAST v1.9, using IMGT germline references to assign V/J genes and CDR3. Reads with weak V/J assignments (E-value above 1e-6), missing CDR3, stop codons, out-of-frame junctions, or ambiguous translated residues were removed. V3J clonotypes were defined by identical inferred V gene, J gene, and CDR3 amino acid sequence. To compute the percentage overlap between repertoires, the number of shared unique clonotypes was divided by the size of the smaller repertoire. Repertoire richness was assessed with RTK rarefaction, the Chao1 estimator, and Recon v2.1 estimates of unobserved clonotypes. Generation probabilities for all TCRbeta clonotypes obtained by the gDNA method from four donors were computed using OLGA. TCRdb took over this immuneACCESS table, retaining in-frame rearrangements with V and J assigned. Such tables are incomplete; in checked studies, under half of the missing clones stem from an unresolved V gene, and the remainder is unexplained. The V and J calls and the clone size are those of that table, but D and trimming were determined from the DNA. Present in this sample are fewer than 2.5 million clones, 80% to 95% of which were seen just once. Approximately 0.36% of the sample is held by the ten biggest clonotypes.

The donors were healthy, HIV-negative adults with no recently reported acute infections or vaccinations. Every donor was a Caucasian adult living in Nashville, Tennessee, USA. Magnetic negative selection was used to enrich CD4+ T cells, after which naive cells were positively selected on CD45RA and the negative fraction became the memory subset. Blood was collected by leukapheresis, and PBMCs were isolated by Ficoll-Histopaque density gradient centrifugation and then cryopreserved in liquid nitrogen vapor phase. Purity and quantity of every magnetically sorted T cell population were checked by analytical flow cytometry. Genomic DNA was isolated from each sorted fraction and quantified by UV absorbance on a Nanodrop 2000c. This sample was taken from a study of shared clonotypes between healthy human individuals (dated by TCRdb to the early 2020s). About the full investigation: The cohort comprised a couple of women and a few men aged 18 to 49 years. Per donor, three plates each were used for CD4 naive and CD4 memory, two for CD8 naive, and one for CD8 memory. The study deeply sequenced blood TCR repertoires of roughly five healthy adults to estimate repertoire size and the extent of clonotype sharing between individuals. Different laboratories and diverse techniques were used to prepare libraries and sequence TCR repertoires, to increase sequencing depth and limit assay-specific biases. Per donor, leukapheresis produced somewhere between about 0.94 and 8.9 billion PBMCs. On the study overall, not on this receptor specifically: Clonotypes shared by all four sorted-subset donors showed higher generation probabilities than non-shared clonotypes. Sampling was restricted to blood, and TCR repertoires in tissue are likely to differ from TCR repertoires in blood. Rarefaction of sorted-subset datasets indicated incomplete sequencing despite the large sequencing depth. Naive subsets generally had larger estimated clonotype richness than memory subsets did. Because the study included a small number of donors, the genetic and exposure-history diversity represented was limited. Pairwise subsampling led to the expectation that sequencing depth would affect the degree of clonotype sharing among donors. When several donors were compared, the shared fraction of clonotypes was 5% to 6.5% for naive CD4, around 3.6% for naive CD8, more than 2% for memory CD4, and roughly 0.43% for memory CD8.

The V and J ends are trimmed by 0 bases and 7 bases, leaving 12 bases between them. The CDR3 holds 14 amino acids from the cysteine to the phenylalanine. Of the read, only the CDR3 DNA is kept; its 42 bases are in frame from base 1. Based on the germline V gene, the CDR1 and CDR2 sequences are LGHNA and YNFKEQ. The sequenced material came from naive CD4+ T cells from PBMCs. Read against the paper, the sample's cell subset or site label means: CD45RA+ positively selected. The chain joins TRBV4-2 to TRBJ2-5, and possibly TRBD2, on 5 matching bases. The receptor's source is a man in his late teens or twenties in good health. Some clones in this sample may be carry-over from other donors' samples. The CDR3 protein: CASSQDLVGGTQYF. The DNA is TGTGCCAGCAGCCAAGATCTAGTAGGAGGGACCCAGTACTTC.